The 32 T cell receptor beta chains reported below all come from one sample, sequenced in a study of regulatory T cells in long-lasting Graves disease. For TCR beta, libraries came from iRepertoire HTBI primers and Arm-PCR of CDR3 regions. TCRdb re-called the multiplex PCR reads with MiXCR, one entry per CDR3 protein. The profile covers about 430,000 distinct CDR3 sequences, with roughly 15% appearing a single time and about 8% taken by the ten largest. Time point here: newly diagnosed GD, antithyroid drugs for less than 3 months. PBMCs were the source of the RNA used for TCR sequencing. This sample was shared with a second study, whose subject was T cells in Graves' hyperthyroidism and ophthalmopathy.

Here the sequenced sample was peripheral blood mononuclear cells (PBMCs), taken at new diagnosis, from a patient treated with antithyroid drugs. The source of these receptors is a woman aged 40 to 55 with Graves disease.

The DNA of the CDR3 is TGCGCCAGCAGCTTGACAGGGCAAGTCGGCGGCTACACCTTC. Protein: CASSLTGQVGGYTF. This chain connects TRBV5-1 to TRBJ1-2; D is perhaps TRBD1 (6 bases). CDR1 and CDR2 from the germline V gene are SGHRS and YFSETQ. The CDR3 runs 14 residues. V was shortened by 1 base and J by 8 bases, with 15 bases between the two germline ends.

The CDR3 bases are TGTGCCAGCAGTAGAGGGACAGGGGGCGCACCAGATACGCAGTATTTT. Amino acid sequence: CASSRGTGGAPDTQYF. The chain combines TRBV12-3 or TRBV12-4 with TRBJ2-3, with 12 positions matching TRBD1. J was trimmed by 4 bases and V by 5 bases; bases with no gene match: 7. The CDR3 is made up of 16 amino acids.

Turning to this clonotype: At one boundary the junction diverges from the germline segment, which might be a read error. The chain links TRBV7-6 to TRBJ2-1; TRBD1 agrees at 9 bases. The V gene's germline CDR1 is SGHVS and CDR2 FNYEAQ. CDR3 length equals 15 residues. The CDR3 region is CAGSLGQGSYNEQFF. In DNA form, the CDR3 reads TGTGCCGGCAGCTTAGGACAGGGGTCCTACAATGAGCAGTTCTTC.

This clonotype came up many times. This sequence joins TRBV7-8 and TRBJ2-1; D is undetermined. The V end lost 9 bases, the J end lost 2 bases, and 17 bases lay between the germline ends. The germline CDR1 and CDR2 sequences are SGHVS and FQNEAQ. This CDR3 comprises 15 residues. The CDR3 DNA follows: TGTGCCAGTACCTCAAGCCGTCCTCCCTACAATGAGCAGTTCTTC. This encodes CASTSSRPPYNEQFF.

The sample holds many counts of this clonotype. The rearrangement uses TRBV28 and TRBJ2-7, with D unclear. Deletions cut 4 bases from V and 2 bases from J, with 18 bases between. Germline CDR1 is MDHEN and CDR2 is SYDVKM. The CDR3 is 16 residues long. The CDR3 region has the DNA TGTGCCAGCAGTTCCGCCCCTCTCGCGGCGCCCTACGAGCAGTACTTC. Encoded protein: CASSSAPLAAPYEQYF.

The V and J genes are TRBV19 and TRBJ2-7; 7 bases match TRBD1. This CDR3 is 11 amino acids long. The J segment lost 10 bases and the V segment lost 5 bases, leaving 5 bases of the junction unmatched. The germline V gene encodes CDR1 LNHDA and CDR2 SQIVND (reference sequence). CDR3 sequence (DNA): TGTGCCAGTAGTGACCGGGACAGCCAGTACTTC. This translates into CASSDRDSQYF.

This clonotype occurred many times. The V call is TRBV27, the J call TRBJ2-1, with 10 nucleotides matching TRBD1. Germline V gives CDR1 MNHEY, CDR2 SMNVEV (reference sequence). This CDR3 has 14 amino acids. V shed 6 bases and J 7 bases; nucleotides not matched to a gene: 6. In DNA form, the CDR3 reads TGTGCCAGCAGGCCGGGACAGGGGATTAATGAGCAGTTCTTC. Residues: CASRPGQGINEQFF.

At least ten counts were recorded for this clonotype. A junction end diverges from the germline sequence, so it may reflect a read error. V gene TRBV10-2 combines with J gene TRBJ2-3; D may be TRBD2 (5 bases). The V gene's germline CDR1 is WSHSY and CDR2 SAAADI. The CDR3 totals 14 residues. As DNA, the CDR3 is TGCGCCACCAGTAGAGGAGGTGGCACAGATACGCAGTATTTT. This sequence encodes CATSRGGGTDTQYF.

V usage is TRBV5-6 and J usage is TRBJ2-3, with 7 bases that match TRBD2. This CDR3 is built from 14 residues. The V segment lost 3 bases and the J segment 4 bases; nucleotides outside the gene matches: 5. The germline CDR1 and CDR2 sequences are SGHDT and YYEEEE. CDR3 residues: CASSWAGDSDTQYF. In nucleotides, the CDR3 is TGTGCCAGCAGCTGGGCGGGAGACTCAGATACGCAGTATTTT.

This clonotype has just a few counts. V usage is TRBV25-1 and J usage is TRBJ1-2, with unresolved D. Per germline, CDR1 MGHDK and CDR2 SYGVNS. The CDR3 extends over 14 amino acids. Trimming took off 2 bases at V and 4 bases at J, with 11 bases between the two ends. The CDR3 loop is CASSEGTAIYGYTF. Written as DNA, the CDR3 is TGTGCCAGCAGTGAAGGTACGGCAATCTATGGCTACACCTTC.

The rearrangement joins TRBV19 to TRBJ2-2; D is possibly TRBD1 (6 bases). Germline CDR1 LNHDA, CDR2 SQIVND (reference sequence). Trimming left V 7 bases short and J 0 bases short, with 9 bases between. The CDR3 loop spans 14 amino acids. The CDR3 coding sequence is TGTGCCAGTATGGGGGCAGCGAACACCGGGGAGCTGTTTTTT. Its protein product is CASMGAANTGELFF.

At least ten counts were recorded for this clonotype. The gene calls are TRBV24-1 and TRBJ2-3; D tentatively fits TRBD1 or TRBD2 (5 bases each). The CDR3 spans 18 residues. Per germline, CDR1 KGHDR and CDR2 SFDVKD. V lost 4 bases, J lost 0 bases, and 19 bases lay in between. This CDR3 reads CATSDNAPGRASTDTQYF. The DNA for the CDR3 is TGTGCCACCAGTGACAATGCCCCGGGACGGGCTAGCACAGATACGCAGTATTTT.

Many counts were recorded for this clonotype. The rearrangement uses TRBV2 and TRBJ2-1; no clear D. The V end was cut by 4 bases, the J end by 3 bases, with 4 bases between. The CDR3 is 12 amino acids. Germline V gene lookup returns CDR1 SNHLY and CDR2 FYNNEI. In DNA form, the CDR3 reads TGTGCCAGCAGTGTCAGCTACAATGAGCAGTTCTTC. It codes for CASSVSYNEQFF.

This clonotype was detected ten times or more. The chain combines TRBV11-2 with TRBJ1-1, with 7 nucleotides matching TRBD1. Germline values: CDR1 SGHAT, CDR2 FQNNGV. The trim removed 3 bases at V and 0 bases at J, leaving 7 bases unmatched. The CDR3 spans 16 residues. CDR3 coding DNA: TGTGCCAGCAGCTTCTTGACAGGGATGATGAACACTGAAGCTTTCTTT. Translating it yields CASSFLTGMMNTEAFF.

This clonotype was seen many times. The J gene is TRBJ1-1, the V gene TRBV10-3, with D possibly matching TRBD1 (6 bases). Trimming stripped 7 bases from V and 12 bases from J, with 24 bases between. CDR1 and CDR2 (germline): ENHRY, SYGVKD. This CDR3 region has 14 residues. The CDR3 coding sequence is TGTGCCATCAATCAGGACAGAAAGGGCCTTATTACTTTCTTT. Its protein product is CAINQDRKGLITFF.

J is TRBJ2-2 and V is TRBV29-1, with 8 positions matching TRBD2. The germline CDR1 and CDR2 sequences are SQVTM and ANQGSEA. The CDR3 has 16 residues. The V segment lost 1 base and the J segment 0 bases; nucleotides outside the gene matches: 4. CDR3 in amino acids: CSVEGEAGANTGELFF. The CDR3 DNA reads as TGCAGCGTTGAAGGAGAAGCGGGAGCGAACACCGGGGAGCTGTTTTTT.

There are a few counts of this clonotype. The genes are TRBV20-1 and TRBJ2-5; TRBD2 aligns across 10 bases. Per the germline V gene, CDR1 is DFQATT and CDR2 is SNEGSKA (reference sequence). The CDR3 loop spans 15 amino acids. Unmatched junction bases numbered 10, after V lost 5 bases and J lost 4 bases. CDR3 residues: CSARPASGGGETQYF. DNA for the CDR3: TGCAGTGCTCGCCCAGCTAGCGGGGGCGGAGAGACCCAGTACTTC.

This clonotype was seen a handful of times. Compared with germline, one end of the junction differs, possibly owing to a read error. The chain combines TRBV12-3 or TRBV12-4 with TRBJ2-5; tentative D call: TRBD1 (6 bases). This CDR3 region has 11 residues. The CDR3 protein is CASSLRGTQCF. The CDR3, as DNA: TGTGCCAGCAGTTTAAGGGGGACCCAGTGCTTC.

As concerns this clonotype: The DNA is left out, because the CDR3 cannot be placed on it with certainty; the CDR3 is given as TCRdb lists it. V and J are TRBV6-2 or TRBV6-3 and TRBJ2-7; the tabulated D call, TRBD1, remains unverified against the DNA. Germline V gene data show CDR1 as MNHEY and CDR2 as SVGEGT. The CDR3 is 14 amino acids long, termini counted. Here the CDR3 reads CASSTSDRAHEQYF.

The chain employs TRBV30 and TRBJ1-5; 8 bases map to TRBD1. Germline-derived CDR1 and CDR2 are GTSNPN and SVGIG (reference sequence). The V and J ends lost 0 bases and 11 bases, in that order; junction bases with no gene match: 9. CDR3 length: 14 residues. The CDR3 bases are TGTGCCTGGAGTGTAGTGCAGGGGGCACGTTCCCAGCATTTT. This encodes CAWSVVQGARSQHF.

The table lists this clonotype with a few counts. The chain is built from TRBV7-2 and TRBJ1-5; D is uncertain. The CDR3 covers 14 residues. V dropped 0 bases and J dropped 7 bases, with 10 bases sitting between them. The germline CDR1 and CDR2 sequences are SGHTA and FQGNSA. In nucleotides, the CDR3 is TGTGCCAGCAGCTTAGCAGGGATTGGACAGCCCCAGCATTTT. It encodes CASSLAGIGQPQHF.

In this sample, this clonotype turned up a few times. The chain carries TRBV7-9 and TRBJ2-1; D unresolved. The CDR3 is 15 amino acids. V lost 2 bases, J lost 5 bases, and 13 bases lay in between. Germline V lookup: CDR1 SEHNR, CDR2 FQNEAQ (reference sequence). The CDR3 nucleotides read TGTGCCAGCAGCTTACTGGGTAAGCTCGACAATGAGCAGTTCTTC. Translation: CASSLLGKLDNEQFF.

The chain links TRBV6-1 to TRBJ2-5; D call uncertain. The CDR3 is 13 amino acids. The V end was cut by 7 bases, the J end by 5 bases, with 14 bases between. Germline V gene sequence: CDR1 MNHNS, CDR2 SASEGT. CDR3: CASTIPGLETQYF. DNA for the CDR3: TGTGCCAGCACAATCCCCGGGTTGGAGACCCAGTACTTC.

The chain is built from TRBV11-1 and TRBJ2-5, with 12 bases identical to TRBD1. Per the germline V gene, CDR1 is SGHAT and CDR2 is FQDESV (reference sequence). The trim removed 2 bases at V and 2 bases at J, leaving 6 bases unmatched. The CDR3 extends over 17 amino acids. For the CDR3, the DNA is TGTGCCAGCAGCTTATGGGACAGGGGGCGCTGGCAAGAGACCCAGTACTTC. Its translation: CASSLWDRGRWQETQYF.

V and J are TRBV11-2 and TRBJ2-1, with 7 bases matching TRBD2. The CDR3 contains 16 residues. With 3 bases clipped from V and 7 bases from J, the junction kept 12 bases outside the gene matches. The V gene's germline CDR1 is SGHAT and CDR2 FQNNGV. CDR3 amino acids: CASSFPTSDPGNEQFF. The CDR3, as DNA: TGTGCCAGCAGCTTCCCTACTAGCGATCCGGGGAATGAGCAGTTCTTC.

This clonotype was detected ten times or more. The V gene is TRBV2, the J gene TRBJ2-1; D is unresolved. The CDR3 contains 12 residues. Germline V gene data show CDR1 as SNHLY and CDR2 as FYNNEI. Trimming left V 10 bases short and J 8 bases short, with 15 bases between. The CDR3 region is CATPGFRDEQFF. The CDR3 bases are TGTGCCACCCCTGGATTTAGAGATGAGCAGTTCTTC.

Only a few counts were recorded for this clonotype. At one end, the junction sequence differs from germline, possibly due to a read error. This chain connects TRBV3-1 to TRBJ1-2; 10 bases line up with TRBD1. CDR3 length: 17 amino acids. CDR1 and CDR2 from the germline V gene are LGHDT and YNNKEL (reference sequence). CDR3 sequence reads: CPSSQGGTGDLNYGYTF. CDR3 DNA sequence: TGTCCCAGCAGCCAAGGAGGGACAGGGGATCTTAACTATGGCTACACCTTC.

The chain combines TRBV15 with TRBJ1-5; TRBD1 matches at 7 bases. This CDR3 comprises 14 residues. Looked up from germline, CDR1 is LNHNV and CDR2 is YYDKDF (reference sequence). The junction had 2 bases not matched to a gene; V was cut back by 1 base and J by 5 bases. CDR3 region: CATSRGGTDQPQHF. CDR3 nucleotides: TGTGCCACCAGCAGAGGGGGGACAGATCAGCCCCAGCATTTT.

This clonotype has a count of ten or more. This chain joins TRBV7-6 and TRBJ2-7; no reliable D call. CDR3 length: 13 amino acids. V lost 7 bases and J 1 base, leaving 11 bases between the germline ends. Germline V gene lookup returns CDR1 SGHVS and CDR2 FNYEAQ. The CDR3: CASIPSGSYEQYF. The CDR3 region has the DNA TGTGCCAGCATCCCCAGTGGGTCCTACGAGCAGTACTTC. Combining the CDR3 with reference TRBV7-6 and TRBJ2-7 gives the whole variable domain GAGVSQSPRYKVTKRGQDVALRCDPISGHVSLYWYRQALGQGPEFLTYFNYEAQQDKSGLPNDRFSAERPEGSISTLTIQRTEQRDSAMYRCASIPSGSYEQYFGPGTRLTVT.

As concerns this clonotype: The junction does not match germline at one end; this may be a read error. This chain connects TRBV11-1 to TRBJ2-3; no clear D. Germline CDR1 is SGHAT and CDR2 is FQDESV (reference sequence). This CDR3 contains 12 residues. The CDR3 reads CASSRSPDTQYF. CDR3 coding DNA: TGTGCCAGCAGCCGCTCCCCAGATACGCAGTACTTT.

This clonotype was counted ten times or more. V usage is TRBV2 and J usage is TRBJ1-1, with a tentative D call TRBD1 (6 bases). The length of the CDR3 is 17 residues. Germline V gene data show CDR1 as SNHLY and CDR2 as FYNNEI. V dropped 2 bases and J dropped 0 bases, with 16 bases sitting between them. This CDR3 is CASSESARGGMNTEAFF. The DNA for the CDR3 is TGTGCCAGCAGTGAATCGGCCAGGGGAGGAATGAACACTGAAGCTTTCTTT.

In its sample, this clonotype was seen many times. The rearrangement joins TRBV4-3 to TRBJ1-1; a possible D gene is TRBD1 (5 bases). This CDR3 region has 15 residues. Trimming cost V 0 bases and J 1 base, with 9 bases left between them. The germline CDR1 and CDR2 sequences are LGHNA and YSLEER. DNA of the CDR3: TGCGCCAGCAGCCAAGATGGGGCTCCGAACACTGAAGCTTTCTTT. It translates to CASSQDGAPNTEAFF.